Shown below are 17 T cell receptor beta chains from a single sample sequenced in a study of cytomegalovirus exposure and HLA in healthy donors (dated by TCRdb to about 2017). The library was made by the immunoSEQ multiplex PCR assay. For the multiplex PCR, a mixture combining 60 forward primers for TCR Vbeta segments and 13 reverse primers for TCR Jbeta segments was used. TCRdb retrieved this table from immuneACCESS and kept in-frame rearrangements only. Not all clones are present; in checked studies, unresolved V genes account for under half, and no reason is known for the remainder. In all, the sample holds roughly 180,000 clones, and 82% of those were seen once. The top ten hold more than 1.5% of the sample. Sample: PBMCs. Receptors originate from a man aged 40-50 years in good health and CMV-seronegative.

The chain combines TRBV7-3 with TRBJ2-5; 9 bases agree with TRBD1. Unmatched junction bases numbered 12, after V lost 2 bases and J lost 11 bases. Germline CDR1 SGHTA, CDR2 FQGTGA. CDR3 length: 15 residues. The CDR3 reads CASSLHTGGGQEQYF. The CDR3 region has the DNA TGTGCCAGCAGCTTACACACAGGGGGCGGACAGGAGCAGTACTTC. The variable domain in full, with the rest retrieved from reference TRBV7-3 and TRBJ2-5, is GAGVSQTPSNKVTEKGKYVELRCDPISGHTALYWYRQSLGQGPEFLIYFQGTGAADDSGLPNDRFFAVRPEGSVSTLKIQRTERGDSAVYLCASSLHTGGGQEQYFGPGTRLLVL.

A few counts support this clone. Here the CDR3 DNA reads TGTGCCAGCAGCTTCCCGGGACAGAACACTGAAGCTTTCTTT. Translation: CASSFPGQNTEAFF. This chain uses TRBV5-5 with TRBJ1-1; D is perhaps TRBD1 (6 bases). This CDR3 region has 14 residues. CDR1 and CDR2 (germline): SGHKS, YYEKEE (reference sequence). Trimming pared 2 bases from V and 1 base from J, leaving 9 bases between.

The rearrangement links TRBV6-1 to TRBJ1-2; D not certain. Trimming took 0 bases from V and 4 from J, leaving 9 bases between them. This CDR3 contains 14 residues. Germline values: CDR1 MNHNS, CDR2 SASEGT. The CDR3 here is CASSEAPGSYGYTF. DNA of the CDR3: TGTGCCAGCAGTGAAGCGCCGGGGTCCTATGGCTACACCTTC.

The CDR3, as DNA: TGTGCCAGCAGTTATTCGACTAGCGGGGGGTACCAAGAGACCCAGTACTTC. Translating it yields CASSYSTSGGYQETQYF. The genes are TRBV6-9 and TRBJ2-5; 13 bases fit TRBD2. This CDR3 region has 17 residues. In germline, CDR1 is MNHGY, CDR2 SVAAGI. V lost 0 bases and J lost 0; bases outside the gene matches: 1.

This chain uses TRBV7-2 with TRBJ1-2, with no clear D. The CDR3 spans 15 residues. Trimming removed 2 bases from V and 4 bases from J, with 14 bases in between. The germline V gene has CDR1 SGHTA and CDR2 FQGNSA. The CDR3 loop reads CASSLYDLGPYGYTF. The CDR3 bases are TGTGCCAGCAGCTTATACGATTTGGGCCCCTATGGCTACACCTTC. The complete variable domain, with remaining parts taken from reference TRBV7-2 and TRBJ1-2, reads GAGVSQSPSNKVTEKGKDVELRCDPISGHTALYWYRQSLGQGLEFLIYFQGNSAPDKSGLPSDRFSAERTGGSVSTLTIQRTQQEDSAVYLCASSLYDLGPYGYTFGSGTRLTVV.

This sequence joins TRBV2 and TRBJ1-1, with TRBD1 matching over 10 bases. Losses at the gene ends were 6 bases for V and 0 bases for J; bases not matched to a gene: 4. The CDR3 runs 15 residues. Looked up from germline, CDR1 is SNHLY and CDR2 is FYNNEI. As DNA, the CDR3 is TGTGCCAGCAGCGACAGGGGGCTTATGAACACTGAAGCTTTCTTT. It yields the protein CASSDRGLMNTEAFF.

The gene calls are TRBV6-5 and TRBJ1-5; D unclear. V was shortened by 6 bases and J by 0 bases, with 12 bases between the two germline ends. Germline V gene sequence: CDR1 MNHEY, CDR2 SVGAGI. CDR3 length: 15 residues. The CDR3 is CASRPEGYSNQPQHF. The CDR3 coding sequence is TGTGCCAGCAGACCCGAGGGTTATAGCAATCAGCCCCAGCATTTT.

The DNA of the CDR3 is TGTGCCAGTAACATACAGGGTGGTGGCAATCAGCCCCAGCATTTT. Protein sequence: CASNIQGGGNQPQHF. This sequence joins TRBV19 and TRBJ1-5; maybe TRBD1 (6 bases). CDR1 and CDR2 (germline): LNHDA, SQIVND (reference sequence). The V end was cut by 7 bases, the J end by 2 bases, with 15 bases between. There are 15 residues in the CDR3.

The gene calls are TRBV11-3 and TRBJ1-1, with TRBD1 as a possible D gene (5 bases). Germline V gives CDR1 SGHNT, CDR2 YENEEA. The CDR3 spans 14 residues. The ends were cut back, 1 base at V and 4 bases at J, with 10 bases in the middle. In DNA form, the CDR3 reads TGTGCCAGCAGCTTAGGGGGCGGGGGCACTGAAGCTTTCTTT. This codes for CASSLGGGGTEAFF.

V usage is TRBV5-1 and J usage is TRBJ2-1; 7 positions agree with TRBD2. The CDR3 has 16 residues. Trimming took 4 bases from V and 4 from J; bases not matched to a gene: 11. Germline assignment: CDR1 SGHRS and CDR2 YFSETQ. The CDR3 DNA sequence: TGCGCCAGCAGCGGAGGAGGGACGGGGGGATACAATGAGCAGTTCTTC. Protein product: CASSGGGTGGYNEQFF.

This clone was detected a few times. This rearrangement joins TRBV4-1 to TRBJ1-1, with 9 positions matching TRBD1. Germline lookup yields CDR1 MGHRA and CDR2 YSYEKL. The V gene end was trimmed by 5 bases and the J gene end by 8 bases; junction bases not matched to a gene: 9. The CDR3 has 14 amino acids. CDR3: CASSGQGKLGEAFF. Written as DNA, the CDR3 is TGCGCCAGCAGCGGACAGGGGAAACTGGGGGAAGCTTTCTTT.

This chain links TRBV7-2 with TRBJ1-2; no clear D gene. CDR1 and CDR2 from the germline V gene are SGHTA and FQGNSA. Trimming took 1 base from V and 4 from J, leaving 16 bases between them. CDR3 length equals 16 residues. Here the CDR3 reads CASSLVRGPQGYGYTF. DNA of the CDR3: TGTGCCAGCAGCTTAGTTCGGGGTCCGCAAGGCTATGGCTACACCTTC. The full variable domain, its missing parts supplied by reference TRBV7-2 and TRBJ1-2, is GAGVSQSPSNKVTEKGKDVELRCDPISGHTALYWYRQSLGQGLEFLIYFQGNSAPDKSGLPSDRFSAERTGGSVSTLTIQRTQQEDSAVYLCASSLVRGPQGYGYTFGSGTRLTVV.

In this sample, this clone turned up a few times. J is TRBJ2-3 and V is TRBV9; TRBD2 aligns across 7 bases. Trimming cost V 4 bases and J 0 bases; bases outside gene matches: 8. In germline, CDR1 is SGDLS, CDR2 YYNGEE. The length of the CDR3 is 16 residues. Here the CDR3 reads CASSTRAGRSTDTQYF. As DNA, the CDR3 is TGTGCCAGCAGCACCCGAGCGGGACGGAGCACAGATACGCAGTATTTT.

This clone was detected only once. V usage is TRBV27 and J usage is TRBJ1-3, with D possibly TRBD1 on 5 matching bases. The germline V gene encodes CDR1 MNHEY and CDR2 SMNVEV (reference sequence). CDR3 size: 14 residues. The V end was cut by 2 bases, the J end by 9 bases, with 14 bases between. CDR3 nucleotide sequence: TGTGCCAGCAGTTTAGGTGGGGCCTCTGGCACCATATATTTT. This encodes CASSLGGASGTIYF.

This chain connects TRBV6-6 to TRBJ1-2; the D gene is possibly TRBD1 (6 bases). The CDR3 has 15 residues. Germline V gene sequence: CDR1 MNHNY, CDR2 SVGAGI (reference sequence). V was cut by 0 bases and J by 1 base, with 9 bases left in between. This CDR3 reads CASSYSGRGNYGYTF. CDR3 nucleotides: TGTGCCAGCAGTTACTCAGGCAGGGGTAACTATGGCTACACCTTC.

The chain combines TRBV7-6 with TRBJ2-1, with 7 bases lining up with TRBD2. CDR1 is SGHVS, CDR2 FNYEAQ, per germline. J gave up 0 bases and V 5 bases, and 10 bases lay outside the gene matches. CDR3 length equals 17 residues. CDR3 nucleotides: TGTGCCAGCAGCCCTAATTCCCCGGGGGGCTCCTACAATGAGCAGTTCTTC. As protein: CASSPNSPGGSYNEQFF. The full variable domain, completed using reference TRBV7-6 and TRBJ2-1, is GAGVSQSPRYKVTKRGQDVALRCDPISGHVSLYWYRQALGQGPEFLTYFNYEAQQDKSGLPNDRFSAERPEGSISTLTIQRTEQRDSAMYRCASSPNSPGGSYNEQFFGPGTRLTVL.

This clone was recorded a few times. V and J are TRBV6-5 and TRBJ1-2; unclear D gene. CDR1 MNHEY and CDR2 SVGAGI come from the germline V gene. The V and J ends lost 6 bases and 9 bases respectively, with 20 bases between them. CDR3 size: 14 residues. The DNA for the CDR3 is TGTGCCAGCAGCCCCAGGACTCCGGGGAATAGCTACACCTTC. Amino acid sequence: CASSPRTPGNSYTF.